Presented here are 22 T cell receptor beta chains from one specimen sequenced in a study of blood T cell repertoires in COVID-19. This table comes from immunoSEQ multiplex PCR, and its TCRdb copy is limited to in-frame clones, with some not included. Here the sample spans approximately 69,000 clones, about 82% being singletons. The material sequenced was peripheral blood. The origin of the receptors is a woman aged 60-75 years with acute or convalescent COVID-19.

The rearrangement links TRBV11-1 to TRBJ2-1; 13 bases align to TRBD2. Looked up from germline, CDR1 is SGHAT and CDR2 is FQDESV (reference sequence). CDR3 size: 16 residues. The V gene end was trimmed by 5 bases and the J gene end by 9 bases; junction bases not matched to a gene: 10. The CDR3 reads CASSATSGRAFAEQFF. CDR3 sequence (DNA): TGTGCCAGCAGCGCCACTAGCGGGAGGGCCTTCGCTGAGCAGTTCTTC. The variable domain in full, completed from reference TRBV11-1 and TRBJ2-1, reads EAEVAQSPRYKITEKSQAVAFWCDPISGHATLYWYRQILGQGPELLVQFQDESVVDDSQLPKDRFSAERLKGVDSTLKIQPAELGDSAMYLCASSATSGRAFAEQFFGPGTRLTVL.

CDR3 coding DNA: TGTGCCAGCAGCTTAGTCGGGAACACTGAAGCTTTCTTT. This gives the protein CASSLVGNTEAFF. This chain links TRBV11-2 with TRBJ1-1; unclear D gene. The V end was cut by 1 base, the J end by 1 base, with 4 bases between. CDR1 and CDR2 (germline): SGHAT, FQNNGV. The CDR3 is 13 amino acids.

This chain uses TRBV2 with TRBJ2-5; 10 nucleotides align to TRBD1. V was clipped by 6 bases and J by 4 bases; unmatched bases: 5. The CDR3 runs to 14 residues. Germline V gene lookup returns CDR1 SNHLY and CDR2 FYNNEI. CDR3 sequence reads: CASSSDRGRETQYF. The DNA of the CDR3 is TGTGCCAGCAGCAGCGACAGGGGGCGAGAGACCCAGTACTTC.

The chain employs TRBV13 and TRBJ2-1; 12 nucleotides match TRBD2. The CDR3 has 14 residues. Germline CDR1 is PRHDT and CDR2 is FYEKMQ (reference sequence). Trimming took 7 bases from V and 4 from J; bases not matched to a gene: 2. The CDR3 bases are TGTGCCAGCACCCTAGCGGGGGGGTACAATGAGCAGTTCTTC. Its protein product is CASTLAGGYNEQFF.

The gene calls are TRBV6-5 and TRBJ1-2; TRBD1 is a possible D gene (6 bases). This CDR3 spans 13 amino acids. In germline, CDR1 is MNHEY, CDR2 SVGAGI. With 7 bases removed from V and 4 bases from J, the gap between germline ends came to 13 bases. CDR3 in amino acids: CASTPDRGYGYTF. In DNA form, the CDR3 reads TGTGCCAGCACTCCGGACAGAGGCTATGGCTACACCTTC.

This clone was seen a single time. The chain employs TRBV29-1 and TRBJ1-4, with D possibly TRBD1 on 6 matching bases. V dropped 7 bases and J dropped 7 bases, with 22 bases sitting between them. The CDR3 consists of 15 residues. Per germline, CDR1 SQVTM and CDR2 ANQGSEA. The DNA of the CDR3 is TGCAGCGCCAATCTTAACAGTCCCAGGGGTGAAAAACTGTTTTTT. The encoded protein is CSANLNSPRGEKLFF.

This clone turned up a few times. The rearrangement uses TRBV4-1 and TRBJ1-6, with D perhaps TRBD1 (5 bases). The CDR3 runs to 16 residues. The germline V and J ends were trimmed by 0 bases and 10 bases, with 16 bases remaining between them. Germline-derived CDR1 and CDR2 are MGHRA and YSYEKL. Here the CDR3 DNA reads TGCGCCAGCAGCCAAGATCCCCAGGGAATTTACTCACCCCTCCACTTT. Its protein is CASSQDPQGIYSPLHF.

V gene TRBV12-3 or TRBV12-4 combines with J gene TRBJ2-3; tentatively, D is TRBD1 (6 bases). Trimming removed 6 bases at V and 15 bases at J, with 16 bases between. The CDR3 is 11 amino acids. The CDR3 loop reads CASSRLGARYF. The CDR3 DNA sequence: TGTGCCAGCAGCCGGCTGGGGGCGCGTTATTTT.

The chain is built from TRBV6-4 and TRBJ2-3, with 9 bases lining up with TRBD2. The germline V gene encodes CDR1 MRHNA and CDR2 SNTAGT. CDR3 length: 15 amino acids. With 3 bases clipped from V and 3 bases from J, the junction kept 4 bases outside the gene matches. CDR3 loop: CASSDLSGGTDTQYF. The CDR3 region has the DNA TGTGCCAGCAGTGATCTTAGCGGGGGTACAGATACGCAGTATTTT.

The V and J genes are TRBV10-2 and TRBJ1-5; a weak D match, TRBD1 (6 bases). The CDR3 is 16 residues long. V shed 0 bases and J shed 6 bases, with 15 bases lying between them. From germline, CDR1 is WSHSY and CDR2 SAAADI. This CDR3 is CASSESRGPVTQPQHF. The CDR3 region has the DNA TGCGCCAGCAGTGAGTCCAGGGGACCGGTAACTCAGCCCCAGCATTTT.

The table lists this clone with a count of one. The gene calls are TRBV28 and TRBJ1-1; D unresolved. V was cut by 2 bases and J by 3 bases, with 7 bases left in between. In germline, CDR1 is MDHEN, CDR2 SYDVKM. This CDR3 is built from 13 residues. The CDR3 DNA reads TGTGCCAGCAGTTTAATTCTCGACACTGAAGCTTTCTTT. Encoded protein: CASSLILDTEAFF.

A few counts support this clone. V is TRBV5-1 and J is TRBJ2-1; 7 bases are a match to TRBD1. In germline, CDR1 is SGHRS, CDR2 YFSETQ. CDR3 length: 16 residues. With 0 bases clipped from V and 3 bases from J, the junction kept 6 bases outside the gene matches. CDR3 nucleotide sequence: TGCGCCAGCAGCTTGGATGGGGACAGATTCTACAATGAGCAGTTCTTC. Its translation: CASSLDGDRFYNEQFF.

This clone showed up just a few times. The rearrangement uses TRBV4-1 and TRBJ1-1; D perhaps matches TRBD1 (5 bases). Germline V CDR1 and CDR2: MGHRA, YSYEKL. The CDR3 has 14 residues. The V and J ends lost 1 base and 4 bases respectively, with 10 bases between them. CDR3 residues: CASSQVGGVTEAFF. CDR3 bases: TGCGCCAGCAGCCAAGTTGGGGGGGTCACTGAAGCTTTCTTT.

This rearrangement joins TRBV1 to TRBJ1-1; the table's D call of TRBD1 was not tested on the DNA. TRBV1 is reported as a pseudogene. The CDR3 is 15 amino acids. CDR3 coding DNA: TGCACCAGCAGCCAACCAACAGGGGTAGGGGTTGAAGCTTTCTTT. As protein: CTSSQPTGVGVEAFF.

The J gene is TRBJ2-1, the V gene TRBV6-2 or TRBV6-3, with 9 bases identical to TRBD1. V trimming: 5 bases; J trimming: 5 bases; junction bases outside the gene matches: 4. Germline CDR1 and CDR2: MNHEY and SVGEGT. This CDR3 region has 14 residues. The CDR3 DNA reads as TGTGCCAGCAGTAACCGGGACAGGGACAATGAGCAGTTCTTC. Amino acids: CASSNRDRDNEQFF.

The V and J genes are TRBV5-1 and TRBJ1-2, with D tentatively TRBD1 (5 bases). The CDR3 runs 13 residues. The germline V gene encodes CDR1 SGHRS and CDR2 YFSETQ. Trimming pared 0 bases from V and 5 bases from J, leaving 8 bases between. For the CDR3, the DNA is TGCGCCAGCAGCTTGGATCAGGGATATGGCTACACCTTC. Translated, it gives CASSLDQGYGYTF.

The chain couples TRBV27 to TRBJ1-6; 7 bases are a match to TRBD1. Germline loops: CDR1 MNHEY, CDR2 SMNVEV (reference sequence). Trimming cost V 6 bases and J 8 bases; bases outside gene matches: 10. The CDR3 runs 15 residues. CDR3 loop: CASRYMTGIYSPLHF. CDR3 DNA: TGTGCCAGCAGATATATGACAGGGATATATTCACCCCTCCACTTT.

This clone turned up a few times. This chain links TRBV19 with TRBJ1-1; weak D call: TRBD1 (6 bases). V gave up 8 bases and J gave up 1 base, with 14 bases separating them. Germline V gene sequence: CDR1 LNHDA, CDR2 SQIVND (reference sequence). This CDR3 spans 14 amino acids. CDR3 nucleotides: TGTGCCAGTGGGGGGGCCGGGACGAACACTGAAGCTTTCTTT. Its protein product is CASGGAGTNTEAFF.

This chain links TRBV5-1 with TRBJ2-3, with 12 nucleotides matching TRBD2. The germline CDR1 and CDR2 sequences are SGHRS and YFSETQ. The trim removed 4 bases at V and 4 bases at J, leaving 7 bases unmatched. The CDR3 extends over 16 amino acids. The CDR3 region is CASSTAGLAGPDTQYF. CDR3 DNA: TGCGCCAGCAGCACCGCGGGACTAGCGGGCCCAGATACGCAGTATTTT. Full variable domain (outside the CDR3, taken from reference TRBV5-1 and TRBJ2-3): KAGVTQTPRYLIKTRGQQVTLSCSPISGHRSVSWYQQTPGQGLQFLFEYFSETQRNKGNFPGRFSGRQFSNSRSEMNVSTLELGDSALYLCASSTAGLAGPDTQYFGPGTRLTVL.

The count of this clone is one. The rearrangement links TRBV3-1 (or the pseudogene TRBV3-2) to TRBJ2-7, with D possibly being TRBD2 (5 bases). Trimming shortened V by 1 base and J by 9 bases, and 16 bases separated the two germline ends. CDR1 is LGHDT and CDR2 is YNNKEL in the germline V gene (reference sequence). The CDR3 consists of 14 residues. The CDR3 here is CASSQVVWSGGQYF. For the CDR3, the DNA is TGTGCCAGCAGCCAAGTCGTTTGGAGCGGCGGGCAGTACTTC.

The rearrangement links TRBV7-9 to TRBJ1-3; D not certain. Deletions cut 7 bases from V and 0 bases from J, with 13 bases between. This CDR3 has 15 amino acids. Germline loops: CDR1 SEHNR, CDR2 FQNEAQ (reference sequence). CDR3 sequence: CASTPYTGSGNTIYF. CDR3 nucleotide sequence: TGTGCCAGCACCCCTTATACCGGCTCTGGAAACACCATATATTTT.

The chain couples TRBV11-3 to TRBJ1-1, with unresolved D. In germline, CDR1 is SGHNT, CDR2 YENEEA. V lost 0 bases to trimming and J lost 1 base, with 3 bases between them. The CDR3 covers 13 residues. The CDR3 spells CASSLDRNTEAFF. For the CDR3, the DNA is TGTGCCAGCAGCTTAGACAGGAACACTGAAGCTTTCTTT.